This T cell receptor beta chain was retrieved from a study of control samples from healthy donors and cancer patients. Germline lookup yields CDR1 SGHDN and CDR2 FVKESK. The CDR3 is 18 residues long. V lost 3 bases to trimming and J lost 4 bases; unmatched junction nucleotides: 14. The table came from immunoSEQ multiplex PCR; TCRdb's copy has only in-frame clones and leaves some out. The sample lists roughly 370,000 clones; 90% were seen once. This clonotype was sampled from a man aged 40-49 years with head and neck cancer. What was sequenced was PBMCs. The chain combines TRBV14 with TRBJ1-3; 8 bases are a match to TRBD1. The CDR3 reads CASSQVGQGLPKGNTIYF. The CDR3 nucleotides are TGTGCCAGCAGCCAGGTAGGACAGGGCCTCCCAAAGGGAAACACCATATATTTT. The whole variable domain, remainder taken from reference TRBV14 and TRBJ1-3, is EAGVTQFPSHSVIEKGQTVTLRCDPISGHDNLYWYRRVMGKEIKFLLHFVKESKQDESGMPNNRFLAERTGGTYSTLKVQPAELEDSGVYFCASSQVGQGLPKGNTIYFGEGSWLTVV.